The 14 T cell receptor beta chains listed next were all sequenced from one sample in a study of cytomegalovirus exposure and HLA in healthy donors (dated by TCRdb to 2017 to 2019). The library was produced with the immunoSEQ multiplex PCR assay. The multiplex PCR relied on a mix of 60 forward primers for TCR Vbeta segments and 13 reverse primers for TCR Jbeta segments. TCRdb's version of the immuneACCESS table is confined to in-frame rearrangements and falls short of the full clone set. An unresolved V gene accounts for under half of the shortfall where checked; the remainder is of unknown origin. The sample yields 100,000 to 150,000 clones; less than 80% were counted once. Over 5% of the sample rests with the top ten. The sample was PBMCs. These receptor sequences come from a man aged 35-49 years in good health and CMV-seropositive.

The chain employs TRBV4-1 and TRBJ2-5; 9 nucleotides align to TRBD2. V shed 0 bases and J 2 bases; nucleotides not matched to a gene: 7. The CDR3 runs to 17 residues. Germline V gives CDR1 MGHRA, CDR2 YSYEKL. CDR3 nucleotide sequence: TGCGCCAGCAGCCAAGATCCTCCTAGCGGGGTACAAGAGACCCAGTACTTC. Protein sequence: CASSQDPPSGVQETQYF.

The V gene is TRBV14, the J gene TRBJ2-3; TRBD2 aligns across 8 bases. The trim removed 0 bases at V and 6 bases at J, leaving 5 bases unmatched. This CDR3 spans 15 amino acids. Germline V CDR1 and CDR2: SGHDN, FVKESK. In DNA, the CDR3 is TGTGCCAGCAGCCAAGATACGACTAGCGCCGATACGCAGTATTTT. Translated, it gives CASSQDTTSADTQYF.

The chain is built from TRBV4-1 and TRBJ1-2, with D perhaps TRBD1 (5 bases). Germline CDR1 MGHRA, CDR2 YSYEKL. Trimming pared 4 bases from V and 0 bases from J, leaving 9 bases between. This CDR3 contains 14 residues. The DNA of the CDR3 is TGCGCCAGCAGCCTTGCACAGGCTAACTATGGCTACACCTTC. The encoded protein is CASSLAQANYGYTF.

The chain recombines TRBV28 with TRBJ2-3, with D unclear. CDR3 length equals 14 residues. Germline V gene lookup returns CDR1 MDHEN and CDR2 SYDVKM. V was clipped by 11 bases and J by 0 bases, with 15 bases between them. CDR3 protein: CALRGSRSTDTQYF. CDR3 coding DNA: TGTGCCCTACGAGGCTCACGCAGCACAGATACGCAGTATTTT.

This clone has only a few counts. V gene TRBV9 combines with J gene TRBJ1-6; no firm D call. V was cut by 0 bases and J by 0 bases, with 16 bases left in between. Germline values: CDR1 SGDLS, CDR2 YYNGEE. The CDR3 has 19 residues. CDR3 loop: CASSVGGGLRSSYNSPLHF. CDR3 coding DNA: TGTGCCAGCAGCGTAGGAGGAGGTTTACGGAGCTCCTATAATTCACCCCTCCACTTT.

This clone was seen once. The gene calls are TRBV5-4 and TRBJ2-1; perhaps TRBD1 as D (5 bases). Trimming shortened V by 2 bases and J by 3 bases, and 9 bases separated the two germline ends. This CDR3 is 14 amino acids long. Per the germline V gene, CDR1 is SGHNT and CDR2 is YYREEE (reference sequence). In nucleotides, the CDR3 is TGTGCCAGCAGCTTAGAGACAGTCTACAATGAGCAGTTCTTC. Protein sequence: CASSLETVYNEQFF.

This clone was counted a single time. The CDR3: CASTPAIGGGTQYF. Written as DNA, the CDR3 is TGTGCCAGCACCCCAGCCATAGGAGGTGGTACGCAGTATTTT. This chain connects TRBV4-2 to TRBJ2-3; perhaps TRBD2 as D (5 bases). Germline CDR1 LGHNA, CDR2 YNFKEQ. This CDR3 spans 14 amino acids. The germline V and J ends were trimmed by 7 bases and 8 bases, with 19 bases remaining between them.

The rearrangement uses TRBV2 and TRBJ2-5, with 9 bases that match TRBD1. The better agreement between TRBJ2-7 and the DNA end casts doubt on the J call. Germline values: CDR1 SNHLY, CDR2 FYNNEI. This CDR3 is built from 15 residues. CDR3 sequence: CASSLTGTGLGEQYF. The CDR3, as DNA: TGTGCCAGCAGTCTTACTGGGACAGGGTTGGGCGAGCAGTACTTC.

V usage is TRBV5-8 and J usage is TRBJ2-1; 7 nucleotides match TRBD1. The germline gives CDR1 SGHTS, CDR2 YDEGEE. This CDR3 contains 11 residues. V gave up 2 bases and J gave up 12 bases; unmatched junction bases: 2. DNA for the CDR3: TGTGCCAGCAGCTTTCACAGGGGGCAGTTCTTC. Protein product: CASSFHRGQFF.

This chain connects TRBV5-4 to TRBJ2-1; 10 bases are a match to TRBD2. The CDR3 runs 15 residues. Trimming took 5 bases from V and 3 from J; bases not matched to a gene: 5. From germline, CDR1 is SGHNT and CDR2 YYREEE (reference sequence). The CDR3 DNA follows: TGTGCCAGCAGATCCGGGACTAGCGACTACAATGAGCAGTTCTTC. It codes for CASRSGTSDYNEQFF.

The chain recombines TRBV5-1 with TRBJ2-3, with 10 bases aligning to TRBD2. The V gene end was trimmed by 6 bases and the J gene end by 0 bases; junction bases not matched to a gene: 4. From germline, CDR1 is SGHRS and CDR2 YFSETQ. The CDR3 covers 15 residues. CDR3: CASTPLAGSTDTQYF. CDR3 coding DNA: TGCGCCAGCACCCCACTAGCGGGAAGCACAGATACGCAGTATTTT.

This clone has a handful of counts. The rearrangement uses TRBV11-2 and TRBJ2-7; perhaps TRBD2 as D (6 bases). The CDR3 spans 13 residues. Deletions cut 5 bases from V and 6 bases from J, with 14 bases between. Germline values: CDR1 SGHAT, CDR2 FQNNGV. This CDR3 is CASSLKRGAEQYF. The CDR3 nucleotides are TGTGCCAGCAGCCTGAAGCGCGGGGCCGAGCAGTACTTC.

This chain links TRBV9 with TRBJ1-1; D remains ambiguous. This CDR3 is built from 14 residues. The V gene's germline CDR1 is SGDLS and CDR2 YYNGEE. Trimming pared 1 base from V and 3 bases from J, leaving 10 bases between. CDR3 sequence: CASSVRARYTEAFF. CDR3 sequence (DNA): TGTGCCAGCAGCGTACGAGCCAGGTACACTGAAGCTTTCTTT.

The CDR3 sequence: CATSSYTGGADRETQYF. The DNA of the CDR3 is TGTGCCACCAGCAGCTATACAGGGGGAGCCGACCGAGAGACCCAGTACTTC. V usage is TRBV15 and J usage is TRBJ2-5; 8 bases are shared with TRBD1. Trimming removed 3 bases from V and 4 bases from J; junction bases left unmatched: 13. Germline loops: CDR1 LNHNV, CDR2 YYDKDF (reference sequence). This CDR3 has 17 amino acids. The full variable domain, completed using reference TRBV15 and TRBJ2-5, is DAMVIQNPRYQVTQFGKPVTLSCSQTLNHNVMYWYQQKSSQAPKLLFHYYDKDFNNEADTPDNFQSRRPNTSFCFLDIRSPGLGDTAMYLCATSSYTGGADRETQYFGPGTRLLVL.